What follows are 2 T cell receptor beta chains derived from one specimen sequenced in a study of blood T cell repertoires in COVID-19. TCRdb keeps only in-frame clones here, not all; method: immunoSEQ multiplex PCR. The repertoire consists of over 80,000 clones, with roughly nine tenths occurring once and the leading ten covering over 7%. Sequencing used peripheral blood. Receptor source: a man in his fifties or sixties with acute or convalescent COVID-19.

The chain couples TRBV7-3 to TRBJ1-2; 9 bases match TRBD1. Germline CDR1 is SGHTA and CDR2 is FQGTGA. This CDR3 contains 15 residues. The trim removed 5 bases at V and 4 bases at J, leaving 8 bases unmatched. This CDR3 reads CASSPSGTGLYGYTF. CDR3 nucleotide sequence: TGTGCCAGCAGCCCCTCCGGGACAGGGCTCTATGGCTACACCTTC.

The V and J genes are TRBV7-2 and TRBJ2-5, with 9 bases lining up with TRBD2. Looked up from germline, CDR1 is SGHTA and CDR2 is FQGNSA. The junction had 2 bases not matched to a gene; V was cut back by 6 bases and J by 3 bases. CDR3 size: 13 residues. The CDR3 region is CASRWTSEETQYF. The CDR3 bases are TGTGCCAGCAGGTGGACTAGCGAAGAGACCCAGTACTTC.